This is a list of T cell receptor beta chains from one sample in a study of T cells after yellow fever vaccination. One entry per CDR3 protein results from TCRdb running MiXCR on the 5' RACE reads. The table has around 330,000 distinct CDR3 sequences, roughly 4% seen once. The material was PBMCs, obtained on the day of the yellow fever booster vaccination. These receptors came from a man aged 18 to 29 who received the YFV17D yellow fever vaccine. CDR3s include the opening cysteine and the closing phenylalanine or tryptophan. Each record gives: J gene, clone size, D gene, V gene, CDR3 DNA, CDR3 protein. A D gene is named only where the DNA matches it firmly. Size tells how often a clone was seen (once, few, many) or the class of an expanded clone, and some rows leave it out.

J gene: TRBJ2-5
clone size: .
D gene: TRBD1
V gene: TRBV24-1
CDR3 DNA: TGTGCCACCAGTGAGCCCGGGACAGAGCGATGGGAGACCCAGTACTTC
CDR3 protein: CATSEPGTERWETQYF

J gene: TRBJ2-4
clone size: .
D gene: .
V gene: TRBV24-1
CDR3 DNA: TGTGCCACCAGTGACCGCCGGTGGGGGGACATTCAGTACTTC
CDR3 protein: CATSDRRWGDIQYF

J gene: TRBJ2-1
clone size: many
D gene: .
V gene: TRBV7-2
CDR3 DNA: TGTGCCAGCCGTCCGGTTGGGGTCAATGAGCAGTTCTTC
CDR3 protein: CASRPVGVNEQFF

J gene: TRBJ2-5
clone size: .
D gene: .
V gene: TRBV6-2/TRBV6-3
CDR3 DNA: TGTGCCACCCTGACTTCACAAGAGACCCAGTACTTC
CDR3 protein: CATLTSQETQYF

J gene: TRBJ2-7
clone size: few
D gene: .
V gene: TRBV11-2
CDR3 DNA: TGTGCCAGCACATTCGACTCTTTTTCTGCCAGTAGCTCCTACGAGCAGTACTTC
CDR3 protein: CASTFDSFSASSSYEQYF

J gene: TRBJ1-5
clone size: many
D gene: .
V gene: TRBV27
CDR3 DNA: TGTGCCAGCAGTTTTGATCGTACCCTCGGTCAGCCCCAGCATTTT
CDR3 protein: CASSFDRTLGQPQHF

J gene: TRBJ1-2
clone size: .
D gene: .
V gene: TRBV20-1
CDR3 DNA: TGCAGTGCTAGAAGGGCGGGCTATGGCTACACCTTC
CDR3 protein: CSARRAGYGYTF

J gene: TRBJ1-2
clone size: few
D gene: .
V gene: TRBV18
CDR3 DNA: TGTGCCAGCTCACTCAGAGGCCTAGATGGCTACACCTTC
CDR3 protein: CASSLRGLDGYTF

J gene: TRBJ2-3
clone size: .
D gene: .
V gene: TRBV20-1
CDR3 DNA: TGCAGTGCTAGTAAGCAGCTCACAGATACGCAGTATTTT
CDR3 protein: CSASKQLTDTQYF

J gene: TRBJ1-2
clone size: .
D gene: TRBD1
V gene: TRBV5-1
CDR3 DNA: TGCGCCAGCAGCTTGGACCTGACAGGGGGCCTAACTAACTATGGCTACACCTTC
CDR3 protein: CASSLDLTGGLTNYGYTF

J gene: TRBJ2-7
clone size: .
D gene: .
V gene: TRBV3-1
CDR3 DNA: TGTGCCAGCAGCCAAGAGTGGACAGAACCCTACGAGCAGTACTTC
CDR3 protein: CASSQEWTEPYEQYF

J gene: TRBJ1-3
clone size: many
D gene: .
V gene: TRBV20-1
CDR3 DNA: TGCAGTGCTAGAATCGGCGGAAACACCATATATTTT
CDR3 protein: CSARIGGNTIYF

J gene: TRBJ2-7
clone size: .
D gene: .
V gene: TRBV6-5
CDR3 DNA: TGTGCCAGCAGTTACAACAAGGTGGGGGGCTACGAGCAGTACTTC
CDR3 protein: CASSYNKVGGYEQYF

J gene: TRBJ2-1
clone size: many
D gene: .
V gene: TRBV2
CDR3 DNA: TGTGCCAGCAGGGCGGATGTAGGGGTGGAGTTCTTC
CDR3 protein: CASRADVGVEFF

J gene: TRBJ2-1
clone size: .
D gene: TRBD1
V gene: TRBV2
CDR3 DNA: TGTGCCAGCAGAGCGACAGGGGGCTATTCCTACAATGAGCAGTTCTTC
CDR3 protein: CASRATGGYSYNEQFF

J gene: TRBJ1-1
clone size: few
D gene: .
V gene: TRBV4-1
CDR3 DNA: TGCGCCAGCAGCCAAGAAATCGGAACACCTAGCATGAACACTGAAGCTTTCTTT
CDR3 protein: CASSQEIGTPSMNTEAFF

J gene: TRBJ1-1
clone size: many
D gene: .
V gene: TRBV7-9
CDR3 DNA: TGTGCCAGCAGCTTAGCGGCAGGATCAGCTTTCTTT
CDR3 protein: CASSLAAGSAFF

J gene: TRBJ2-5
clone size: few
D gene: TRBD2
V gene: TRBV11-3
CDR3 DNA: TGTGCCAGCAGCTCGAGCGGGGGCCGAGGGGAGACCCAGTACTTC
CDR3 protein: CASSSSGGRGETQYF

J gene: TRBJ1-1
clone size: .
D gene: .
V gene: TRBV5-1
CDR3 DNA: TGCGCCAGCAGCTTGAACTCGGGGGTGAACACTGAAGCTTTCTTT
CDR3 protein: CASSLNSGVNTEAFF

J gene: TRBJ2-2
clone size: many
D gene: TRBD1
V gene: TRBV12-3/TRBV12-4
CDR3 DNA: TGTGCCAGCAGCTCCGGGACAGAGAACACCGGGGAGCTGTTTTTT
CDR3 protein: CASSSGTENTGELFF

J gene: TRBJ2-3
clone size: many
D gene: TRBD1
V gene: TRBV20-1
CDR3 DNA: TGCAGTGCTAGAATAGCGACAGGGGCCCCAGATACGCAGTATTTT
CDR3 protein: CSARIATGAPDTQYF

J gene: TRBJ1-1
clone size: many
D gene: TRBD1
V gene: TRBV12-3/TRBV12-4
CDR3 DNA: TGTGCCAGCTCCCGGGACAGGCGGCGCGCTGAAGCTTTCTTT
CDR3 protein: CASSRDRRRAEAFF

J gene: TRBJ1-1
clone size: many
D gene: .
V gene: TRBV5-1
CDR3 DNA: TGCGCCAGCAGCTCCCTTAACCCAGGGAAAACTGAAGCTTTCTTT
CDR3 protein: CASSSLNPGKTEAFF

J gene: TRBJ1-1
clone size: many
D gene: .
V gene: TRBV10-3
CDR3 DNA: TGTGCCATCAGTGGGGGTCAGACCATCGTAGCTTTCTTT
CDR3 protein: CAISGGQTIVAFF

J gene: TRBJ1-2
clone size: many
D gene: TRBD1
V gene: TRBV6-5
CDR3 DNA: TGTGCCAGCAGAAAAGACACAGGGGCTGGGGGTGGCTACACCTTC
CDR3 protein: CASRKDTGAGGGYTF

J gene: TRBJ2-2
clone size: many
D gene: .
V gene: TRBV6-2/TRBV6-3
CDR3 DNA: TGTGCCAGCAGCCCGCAGTGGGGTTGGGGTACCGGGGAGCTGTTTTTT
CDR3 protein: CASSPQWGWGTGELFF

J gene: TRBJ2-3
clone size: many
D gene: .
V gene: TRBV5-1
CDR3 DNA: TGCGCCAGCAGCACGGGACGAAGCACAGATACGCAGTATTTT
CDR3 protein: CASSTGRSTDTQYF

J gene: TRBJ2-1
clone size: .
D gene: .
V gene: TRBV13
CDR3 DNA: TGTGCCAGCAGCTTAGAGGGACGGGGTCGTCGCGACAATGAGCAGTTCTTC
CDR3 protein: CASSLEGRGRRDNEQFF

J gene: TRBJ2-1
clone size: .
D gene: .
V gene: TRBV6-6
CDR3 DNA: TGTGCCAGCAGTTACCTCGAAAATGAGCAGTTCTTC
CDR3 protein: CASSYLENEQFF

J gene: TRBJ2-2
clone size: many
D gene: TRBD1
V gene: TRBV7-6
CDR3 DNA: TGTGCCAGCAGCCAAAGAGGGACAGGGGGCATCACCGGGGAGCTGTTTTTT
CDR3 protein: CASSQRGTGGITGELFF

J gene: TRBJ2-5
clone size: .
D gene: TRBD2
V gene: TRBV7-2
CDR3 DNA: TGTGCCAGCCGAACCGGGGGGGGGGCTAGAGAGACCCAGTACTTC
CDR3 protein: CASRTGGGARETQYF

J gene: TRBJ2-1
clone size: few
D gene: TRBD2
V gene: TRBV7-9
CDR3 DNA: TGTGCCAGCAGCTTCCTAGCGGGGTCTGGTGAGCAGTTCTTC
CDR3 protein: CASSFLAGSGEQFF

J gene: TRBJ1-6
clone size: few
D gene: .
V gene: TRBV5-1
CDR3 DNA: TGCGCCAGCAGCTTGGATCCTAACAGTAATAATTCACCCCTCCACTTT
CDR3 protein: CASSLDPNSNNSPLHF

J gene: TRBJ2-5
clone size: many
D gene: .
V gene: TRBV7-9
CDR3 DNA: TGTGCCAGCAGCTGGGAGTGGGAGACCCAGTACTTC
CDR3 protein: CASSWEWETQYF

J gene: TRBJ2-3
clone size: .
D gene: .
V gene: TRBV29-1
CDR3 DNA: TGCAGCGGGAGTTTTGCAGATACGCAGTATTTT
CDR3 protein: CSGSFADTQYF

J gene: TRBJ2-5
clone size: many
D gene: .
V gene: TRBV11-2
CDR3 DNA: TGTGCCAGCAGCTCCTCCGTTAGGGAGACCCAGTACTTC
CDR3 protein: CASSSSVRETQYF

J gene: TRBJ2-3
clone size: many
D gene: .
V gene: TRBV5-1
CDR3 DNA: TGCGCCAGCAGCCTGGGACCAGCCCCAGATACGCAGTATTTT
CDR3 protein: CASSLGPAPDTQYF

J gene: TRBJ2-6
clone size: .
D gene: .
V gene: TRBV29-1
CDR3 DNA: TGCAGCGTTGCCAGGAGCTCTGGGGCCAACGTCCTGACTTTC
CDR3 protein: CSVARSSGANVLTF

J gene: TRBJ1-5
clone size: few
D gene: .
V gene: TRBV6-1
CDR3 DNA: TGTGCCAGCCACCTACTAGGGAGTGGACAGCCCCAGCATTTT
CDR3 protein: CASHLLGSGQPQHF

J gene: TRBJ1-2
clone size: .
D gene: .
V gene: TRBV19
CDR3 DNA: TGTGCCAGTAGTGGCGATCCGAAGGGTAACTATGGCTACACCTTC
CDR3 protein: CASSGDPKGNYGYTF

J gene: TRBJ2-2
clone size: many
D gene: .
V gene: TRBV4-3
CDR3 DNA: TGCGCCAGCAGCCGCTCGACAGCTACCGGGGAGCTGTTTTTT
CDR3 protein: CASSRSTATGELFF

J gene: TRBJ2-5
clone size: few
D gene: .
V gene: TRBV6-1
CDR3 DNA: TGTGCCAGCAGTGCCAGAACCGGGACCCAAGAGACCCAGTACTTC
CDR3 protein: CASSARTGTQETQYF

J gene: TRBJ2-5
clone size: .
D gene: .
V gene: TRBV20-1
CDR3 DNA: TGCAGTGCCCTTATAGGGGGCCAAGAGACCCAGTACTTC
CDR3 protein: CSALIGGQETQYF

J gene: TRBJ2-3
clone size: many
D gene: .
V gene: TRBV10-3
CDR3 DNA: TGTGCCATCAGGGAGTGGACTAGCACAGATACGCAGTATTTT
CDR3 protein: CAIREWTSTDTQYF

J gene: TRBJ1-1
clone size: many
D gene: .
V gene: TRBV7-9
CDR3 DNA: TGTGCCAGCAGCCCAGGGAGGGGCACTGAAGCTTTCTTT
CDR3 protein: CASSPGRGTEAFF

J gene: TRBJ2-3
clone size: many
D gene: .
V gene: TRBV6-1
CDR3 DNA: TGTGCCAGCAGTGAACCGGGACACCACCTAGATACGCAGTATTTT
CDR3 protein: CASSEPGHHLDTQYF

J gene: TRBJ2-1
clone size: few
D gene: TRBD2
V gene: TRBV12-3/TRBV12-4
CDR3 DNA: TGTGCCAGCAGTCCCGTGGCGCGGGGGGACGGGAATGAGCAGTTCTTC
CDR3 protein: CASSPVARGDGNEQFF

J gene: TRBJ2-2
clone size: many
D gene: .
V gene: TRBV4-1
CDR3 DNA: TGCGCCAGCAGCCCGCATGTGCAGGGAAGCACCGGGGAGCTGTTTTTT
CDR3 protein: CASSPHVQGSTGELFF

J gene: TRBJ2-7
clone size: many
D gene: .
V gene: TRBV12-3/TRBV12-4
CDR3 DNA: TGTGCCAGCAGGACCCGGGAAGACTACGAGCAGTACTTC
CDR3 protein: CASRTREDYEQYF

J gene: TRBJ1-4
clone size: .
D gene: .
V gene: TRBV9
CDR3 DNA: TGTGCCAGCAGCGGGGACTCAGAGGGATCTAATGAAAAACTGTTTTTT
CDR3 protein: CASSGDSEGSNEKLFF

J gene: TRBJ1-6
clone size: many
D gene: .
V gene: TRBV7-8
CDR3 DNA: TGTGCCAGCAGCTCTACGGCGGGGCTGAGAAATTCACCCCTCCACTTT
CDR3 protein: CASSSTAGLRNSPLHF